This entry lists 4 T cell receptor beta chains sequenced from one sample in a study of T cell responses to AZD1222 COVID-19 vaccine (dated by TCRdb to the early 2020s). The protocol used for the library was the immunoSEQ multiplex PCR assay. TCRdb carries this immuneACCESS record with in-frame sequences only. Its versions omit some clonotypes, under half of them owing to an unresolved V gene in the studies checked, with the rest unexplained. The sample profile shows about 150,000 clones; 75% to 95% of them were found once. Jointly, the top ten make up 2.5% to 3.5% of the sample. Explained via the paper, the time point label denotes: baseline before first vaccination. Here the sequenced sample was peripheral blood, taken on day 0 of AZD1222 vaccination. Receptor source: an adult in good health.

Concerning this clone: One end of the junction varies from germline; a read error may be responsible. The V and J genes are TRBV6-6 and TRBJ2-3, with unresolved D. The CDR3 loop spans 12 amino acids. Germline values: CDR1 MNHNY, CDR2 SVGAGI (reference sequence). For the CDR3, the DNA is TGTGCCAGCAGTTACGTGGCGACCCCAGTGGATTTT. Amino acids: CASSYVATPVDF.

This clone has only a few counts. The chain uses TRBV5-1 and TRBJ1-1; 8 nucleotides agree with TRBD1. The CDR3 runs 15 residues. V shed 4 bases and J 1 base; nucleotides not matched to a gene: 6. Germline assignment: CDR1 SGHRS and CDR2 YFSETQ. The CDR3 sequence is CASSPTGAGNTEAFF. DNA for the CDR3: TGCGCCAGCAGCCCGACAGGGGCGGGGAACACTGAAGCTTTCTTT.

This chain joins TRBV3-1 (or the pseudogene TRBV3-2) and TRBJ2-3, with D possibly being TRBD2 (5 bases). With 4 bases removed from V and 3 bases from J, the gap between germline ends came to 8 bases. Germline V gene lookup returns CDR1 LGHDT and CDR2 YNNKEL (reference sequence). This CDR3 region has 13 residues. The CDR3 spells CASSRLATDTQYF. The CDR3 nucleotides are TGTGCCAGCAGCCGTTTAGCGACAGATACGCAGTATTTT.

Written as DNA, the CDR3 is TGTGCCAGCAGCCATAACCCCGGGGGAGGGGAGACCCAGTACTTC. Its protein is CASSHNPGGGETQYF. The chain links TRBV3-1 (or the pseudogene TRBV3-2) to TRBJ2-5, with 7 positions matching TRBD2. The CDR3 runs to 15 residues. Germline loops: CDR1 LGHDT, CDR2 YNNKEL (reference sequence). V trimming: 3 bases; J trimming: 5 bases; junction bases outside the gene matches: 9.